This TCR beta chain was identified during a study of blood T cell repertoires in COVID-19 (dated by TCRdb to about 2020). With respect to the entire study: ImmuneRACE Cohort 3 recovered participants were defined by two consecutive negative NP/OP PCR tests, healthcare professional clearance, or symptom resolution. The prospective study material was composed of cDNA or gDNA derived from T cells, B-cell-depleted T cells, or PBMCs. The dataset comprised deeply sampled blood TCRbeta repertoires from subjects exposed to, actively infected with, or recovered from COVID-19. The repertoires were released in a freely available public database meant as a resource for research on the immune response to SARS-CoV-2. HLA class I and class II types, where available, came from metadata supplied by the sample provider rather than from assay-based typing. A de-identified subject ID, COVID-19 status, age in years and sex were almost always included in the sample metadata. Samples from collaborators originated in the United States, Italy and Spain and spanned both the acute and convalescent phases of COVID-19. The samples were drawn from the first 160 participants of the ongoing ImmuneRACE study and from 1,254 subjects provided by 6 global collaborators.

In regard to this clone: Its antigen is unknown. No per-base quality is available; no much larger clone lies one base away.

Enrolling through a virtual design, the prospective study's participants ranged in age from roughly 18 to 89 years and lived across 20 to 30 United States geographic areas. In the prospective study, participants were assigned to cohorts based on the clinical history participants reported in a screening survey and a study questionnaire. In the prospective study, mobile phlebotomists collected whole blood, serum and a nasopharyngeal or oropharyngeal swab from each participant. Additional blood draws and questionnaires over an approximately two-month period could optionally be provided by prospective study participants. Before DNA extraction, prospective study blood samples were shipped either frozen or at room temperature. What the study reported, not specific to this receptor: The quantity of clinical and demographic metadata differed by source and by participant and was supplied without curation.

V and J are truncated by 2 bases and 4 bases respectively, leaving an intervening sequence of 7 bases. In the germline V gene, CDR1 corresponds to SGDLS and CDR2 to YYNGEE. Including the terminal cysteine and phenylalanine, the CDR3 comprises 13 residues. Only the CDR3 DNA is retained, 39 bases long and in frame from the first base. The immunoSEQ Assay, a bias-controlled multiplex PCR, was used to amplify TCRbeta CDR3 regions from genomic DNA. For the original study's pipeline: Nucleated cell counts per sample were estimated from amplification of reference gene primers within the assay. To quantify the absolute abundance of each unique TCRbeta CDR3 rearrangement, sequence reads were collapsed and filtered. Productive Simpson clonality was computed per sample as the square root of Simpson's diversity index over productive rearrangements. This is the immuneACCESS table as TCRdb keeps it, with only in-frame sequences that have V and J called. A part of the clones is gone; compared with another copy, unresolved V genes explain less than half, and the rest is unexplained. V and J calls and clone size follow that table, whereas D and trimming were derived from the DNA. Across this sample there are hundreds of thousands of clones, with 88% seen only once. The ten top clones hold 2% to 2.5% of the sample.

The sequence was obtained from a woman in her sixties or seventies in a cohort exposed to, infected with or recovered from COVID-19 (not recorded which). The V gene is TRBV9 and the J gene is TRBJ2-1; the D gene assignment is ambiguous. The material sequenced was PBMCs or T cells enriched from blood (not recorded which). The DNA sequence is as follows: TGTGCCAGCAGCGTCACCAGGTACAATGAGCAGTTCTTC. Its coded protein is CASSVTRYNEQFF. With the rest looked up from the reference TRBV9 and TRBJ2-1 genes rather than sequenced, the full variable domain is DSGVTQTPKHLITATGQRVTLRCSPRSGDLSVYWYQQSLDQGLQFLIQYYNGEERAKGNILERFSAQQFPDLHSELNLSSLELGDSALYFCASSVTRYNEQFFGPGTRLTVL.